The 7 T cell receptor beta chains below were found in one sample sequenced in a study of blood T cell repertoires in COVID-19. Only in-frame clones appear in the TCRdb table, and some are missing; sequencing was by immunoSEQ multiplex PCR. The sample holds about 210,000 clones, over 75% seen once. The sequenced material came from peripheral blood. These receptors all stem from a middle-aged woman with acute or convalescent COVID-19.

The chain carries TRBV7-2 and TRBJ1-5; 7 bases agree with TRBD1. CDR3 length: 15 residues. Per germline, CDR1 SGHTA and CDR2 FQGNSA. V lost 5 bases, J lost 4 bases, and 8 bases stayed unmatched. For the CDR3, the DNA is TGTGCCAGCAGCCCGATGACAGGGAATAATCAGCCCCAGCATTTT. Encoded protein: CASSPMTGNNQPQHF.

In its sample, this clone was seen once. The chain recombines TRBV19 with TRBJ1-2; D is possibly TRBD1 (5 bases). The CDR3 has 12 residues. Per germline, CDR1 LNHDA and CDR2 SQIVND (reference sequence). Trimming left V 6 bases short and J 5 bases short, with 10 bases between. The CDR3 DNA is TGTGCCAGTAGAACTGGGGGGTATGGCTACACCTTC. It specifies CASRTGGYGYTF.

This clone was picked up many times. The CDR3 region has the DNA TGTGCCAGCAGCCAACAGGCGAGAGAAAAACTGTTTTTT. Amino acid sequence: CASSQQAREKLFF. V gene TRBV3-1 (or the pseudogene TRBV3-2) combines with J gene TRBJ1-4; D call uncertain. Germline V gives CDR1 LGHDT, CDR2 YNNKEL (reference sequence). This CDR3 has 13 residues. V dropped 2 bases and J dropped 8 bases, with 9 bases sitting between them.

The chain joins TRBV6-5 to TRBJ1-5, with TRBD1 matching over 9 bases. In germline, CDR1 is MNHEY, CDR2 SVGAGI. J gave up 4 bases and V 4 bases, and 2 bases lay outside the gene matches. This CDR3 comprises 14 residues. The CDR3 coding sequence is TGTGCCAGCAGTTCCGGACAGGGGAATCAGCCCCAGCATTTT. Its protein product is CASSSGQGNQPQHF.

In its sample, this clone was seen once. J is TRBJ1-2 and V is TRBV6-5; the D gene is possibly TRBD1 (6 bases). The V end was cut by 5 bases, the J end by 0 bases, with 13 bases between. Germline V gene data show CDR1 as MNHEY and CDR2 as SVGAGI. This CDR3 has 15 amino acids. CDR3 sequence: CASSPYREPNYGYTF. The CDR3 DNA follows: TGTGCCAGCAGTCCTTACAGGGAACCTAACTATGGCTACACCTTC.

This chain joins TRBV18 and TRBJ2-7; TRBD2 matches 10 bases. Trimming cost V 3 bases and J 0 bases; bases outside gene matches: 5. The CDR3 spans 16 residues. In germline, CDR1 is KGHSH, CDR2 LQKENI. The chain's CDR3 is CASSPIAGGSSYEQYV. CDR3 sequence (DNA): TGTGCCAGCTCACCTATAGCGGGGGGAAGCTCCTACGAGCAGTACGTC.

This rearrangement joins TRBV5-1 to TRBJ2-2; TRBD1 agrees at 9 bases. The CDR3 contains 14 residues. In germline, CDR1 is SGHRS, CDR2 YFSETQ. Trimming removed 6 bases from V and 3 bases from J; junction bases left unmatched: 3. The CDR3, as DNA: TGCGCCAGCAAGACAGGGGGTTACACCGGGGAGCTGTTTTTT. This translates into CASKTGGYTGELFF.